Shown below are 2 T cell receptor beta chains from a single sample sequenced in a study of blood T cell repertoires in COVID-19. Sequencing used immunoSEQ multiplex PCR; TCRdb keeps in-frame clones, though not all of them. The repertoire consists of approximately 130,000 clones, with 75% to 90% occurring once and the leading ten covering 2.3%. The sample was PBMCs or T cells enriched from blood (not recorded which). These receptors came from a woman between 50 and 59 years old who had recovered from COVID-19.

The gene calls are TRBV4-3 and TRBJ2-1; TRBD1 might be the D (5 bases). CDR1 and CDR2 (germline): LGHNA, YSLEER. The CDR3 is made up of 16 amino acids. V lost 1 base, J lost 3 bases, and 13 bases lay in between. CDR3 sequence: CASSQAWTPFYNEQFF. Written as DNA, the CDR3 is TGCGCCAGCAGCCAAGCTTGGACACCCTTCTACAATGAGCAGTTCTTC.

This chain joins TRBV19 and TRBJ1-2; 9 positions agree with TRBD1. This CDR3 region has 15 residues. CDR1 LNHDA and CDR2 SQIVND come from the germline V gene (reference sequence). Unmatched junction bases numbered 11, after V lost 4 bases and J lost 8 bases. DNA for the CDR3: TGTGCCAGTAGTAAACATCGGACAGGGGCCGTAGGCTACACCTTC. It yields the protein CASSKHRTGAVGYTF.